One sample yielded the 20 T cell receptor beta chains listed below, sequenced in a study of blood T cell repertoires in COVID-19. The method was immunoSEQ multiplex PCR; TCRdb's version includes in-frame clones alone and lacks a portion of them. Altogether approximately 230,000 clones are present, around 84% being singletons, with the ten largest covering over 1.5%. Sequences were obtained from PBMCs or T cells enriched from blood (not recorded which). These receptors were collected from a middle-aged man who had recovered from COVID-19.

This chain joins TRBV5-8 and TRBJ1-1; no firm D call. The CDR3 runs 11 residues. V was pared by 0 bases and J by 11 bases, with 8 bases between. Looked up from germline, CDR1 is SGHTS and CDR2 is YDEGEE. This chain's CDR3 is CASSLGLRAFF. CDR3 bases: TGTGCCAGCAGCTTGGGCTTGAGGGCTTTCTTT.

V usage is TRBV4-1 and J usage is TRBJ1-4, with no clear D. The CDR3 consists of 16 residues. Per germline, CDR1 MGHRA and CDR2 YSYEKL. V gave up 4 bases and J gave up 8 bases, with 20 bases separating them. CDR3 sequence reads: CASSRIDVSRGEKLFF. The CDR3, as DNA: TGCGCCAGCAGCCGCATCGATGTATCCCGAGGGGAAAAACTGTTTTTT.

This clone was seen a single time. The chain is built from TRBV20-1 and TRBJ2-7; 9 positions agree with TRBD1. Germline CDR1 DFQATT, CDR2 SNEGSKA (reference sequence). This CDR3 comprises 15 residues. With 3 bases clipped from V and 0 bases from J, the junction kept 6 bases outside the gene matches. The CDR3 is CSASSRDRDSYEQYF. The DNA of the CDR3 is TGCAGTGCTAGTAGCCGGGACAGGGACTCCTACGAGCAGTACTTC.

The chain has TRBV11-2 and TRBJ2-2; the D gene is possibly TRBD1 (5 bases). The CDR3 has 14 residues. Trimming pared 6 bases from V and 3 bases from J, leaving 11 bases between. CDR1 and CDR2 from the germline V gene are SGHAT and FQNNGV. In DNA form, the CDR3 reads TGTGCCAGCAGTCAAACAGGATACACCGGGGAGCTGTTTTTT. It specifies CASSQTGYTGELFF.

CDR3 DNA: TGTGCCAGCAGTCTCCGGGACATGGGGGTTCTCACTGAAGCTTTCTTT. As protein: CASSLRDMGVLTEAFF. This chain uses TRBV27 with TRBJ1-1; D possibly corresponds to TRBD1 (6 bases). The V end lost 5 bases, the J end lost 4 bases, and 20 bases lay between the germline ends. Germline lookup yields CDR1 MNHEY and CDR2 SMNVEV (reference sequence). This CDR3 spans 16 amino acids.

The chain couples TRBV15 to TRBJ2-7; D remains ambiguous. Germline CDR1 LNHNV, CDR2 YYDKDF (reference sequence). The CDR3 loop spans 12 amino acids. CDR3 region: CDAPRLNDEQYF. The CDR3 coding sequence is TGTGACGCACCCAGGTTGAACGACGAGCAGTACTTC.

The chain carries TRBV6-5 and TRBJ2-5, with D perhaps matching TRBD1 (5 bases). CDR3 size: 12 residues. Germline-derived CDR1 and CDR2 are MNHEY and SVGAGI. The V end lost 6 bases, the J end lost 5 bases, and 10 bases lay between the germline ends. The chain's CDR3 is CASRQGYETQYF. CDR3 in DNA: TGTGCCAGCAGGCAGGGTTATGAGACCCAGTACTTC.

The J gene is TRBJ2-6, the V gene TRBV13; TRBD1 aligns across 7 bases. Germline V gives CDR1 PRHDT, CDR2 FYEKMQ (reference sequence). The V and J ends lost 9 bases and 1 base, in that order; junction bases with no gene match: 9. The CDR3 runs 16 residues. CDR3 loop: CASTDRLNSGANVLTF. DNA for the CDR3: TGTGCCAGTACGGACAGGCTAAATTCTGGGGCCAACGTCCTGACTTTC.

This clone was counted a single time. The chain is built from TRBV7-2 and TRBJ1-1; perhaps TRBD1 as D (6 bases). V gave up 3 bases and J gave up 4 bases, with 9 bases separating them. CDR1 and CDR2 (germline): SGHTA, FQGNSA. The CDR3 is 13 amino acids. The CDR3 sequence: CASSLAGATEAFF. CDR3 nucleotide sequence: TGTGCCAGCAGCTTGGCAGGGGCCACTGAAGCTTTCTTT. The full variable domain, rest sourced from reference TRBV7-2 and TRBJ1-1, is GAGVSQSPSNKVTEKGKDVELRCDPISGHTALYWYRQSLGQGLEFLIYFQGNSAPDKSGLPSDRFSAERTGGSVSTLTIQRTQQEDSAVYLCASSLAGATEAFFGQGTRLTVV.

V usage is TRBV29-1 and J usage is TRBJ2-5, with 7 positions matching TRBD2. From germline, CDR1 is SQVTM and CDR2 ANQGSEA. The CDR3 sequence is 11 residues long. V gave up 7 bases and J gave up 3 bases; unmatched junction bases: 2. The CDR3, as DNA: TGCAGCGCCCGGGGGGAAGAGACCCAGTACTTC. Translated, it gives CSARGEETQYF.

The CDR3 loop reads CASSDSTPQGGYGYTF. The CDR3 DNA reads as TGTGCCAGCAGTGACTCAACCCCGCAGGGAGGCTATGGCTACACCTTC. The V and J genes are TRBV6-4 and TRBJ1-2; D is possibly TRBD1 (5 bases). V was trimmed by 0 bases and J by 4 bases, leaving 15 bases between them. The germline gives CDR1 MRHNA, CDR2 SNTAGT. This CDR3 comprises 16 residues.

The chain combines TRBV7-2 with TRBJ2-7; 7 positions agree with TRBD2. V dropped 2 bases and J dropped 3; count of bases not matched to a gene: 7. Germline CDR1 SGHTA, CDR2 FQGNSA. CDR3 size: 15 residues. CDR3 in DNA: TGTGCCAGCAGCTTATGGGCGGGAGTAAACTACGAGCAGTACTTC. It encodes CASSLWAGVNYEQYF.

V usage is TRBV5-5 and J usage is TRBJ1-2; 10 nucleotides align to TRBD1. Trimming cost V 3 bases and J 8 bases; bases outside gene matches: 16. The germline V gene has CDR1 SGHKS and CDR2 YYEKEE (reference sequence). This CDR3 is 17 amino acids long. In nucleotides, the CDR3 is TGTGCCAGCAGCTCAAAACCCGGGCGACAGGGGGCAGAGGGCTACACCTTC. Translated, it gives CASSSKPGRQGAEGYTF.

The rearrangement uses TRBV30 and TRBJ2-1; 10 nucleotides agree with TRBD2. Germline trimming cut 5 bases from V and 11 bases from J; bases unmatched to any gene: 18. This CDR3 has 16 amino acids. Germline V lookup: CDR1 GTSNPN, CDR2 SVGIG (reference sequence). CDR3 amino acids: CAWGGELAGSPGQQFF. The CDR3 DNA follows: TGTGCCTGGGGGGGGGAACTAGCGGGGTCCCCCGGGCAGCAGTTCTTC. The variable domain in full, with the rest retrieved from reference TRBV30 and TRBJ2-1, is SQTIHQWPATLVQPVGSPLSLECTVEGTSNPNLYWYRQAAGRGLQLLFYSVGIGQISSEVPQNLSASRPQDRQFILSSKKLLLSDSGFYLCAWGGELAGSPGQQFFGPGTRLTVL.

This sequence joins TRBV10-3 and TRBJ1-2, with TRBD1 matching over 10 bases. Germline assignment: CDR1 ENHRY and CDR2 SYGVKD. Trimming cost V 3 bases and J 3 bases; bases outside gene matches: 1. The CDR3 runs to 14 residues. The CDR3: CAISEGTGDYGYTF. DNA of the CDR3: TGTGCCATCAGTGAAGGGACAGGGGACTATGGCTACACCTTC.

This chain links TRBV5-1 with TRBJ2-7; D might be TRBD2 (6 bases). Trimming took off 0 bases at V and 5 bases at J, with 15 bases between the two ends. The CDR3 runs to 15 residues. Germline values: CDR1 SGHRS, CDR2 YFSETQ. The CDR3 loop reads CASSLAGGEGNEQYF. CDR3 nucleotide sequence: TGCGCCAGCAGCTTGGCCGGGGGTGAGGGGAACGAGCAGTACTTC.

The V call is TRBV7-9, the J call TRBJ2-7; 11 bases line up with TRBD1. In germline, CDR1 is SEHNR, CDR2 FQNEAQ (reference sequence). This CDR3 contains 16 residues. Unmatched junction bases numbered 9, after V lost 4 bases and J lost 4 bases. The CDR3 here is CASSSGGDRGSYEQYF. The CDR3 DNA is TGTGCCAGCAGCTCTGGTGGGGACAGGGGGTCGTACGAGCAGTACTTC.

This sequence joins TRBV11-2 and TRBJ1-4, with a tentative D call TRBD1 (5 bases). V dropped 6 bases and J dropped 13 bases, with 18 bases sitting between them. The germline V gene has CDR1 SGHAT and CDR2 FQNNGV. The CDR3 covers 13 residues. Here the CDR3 DNA reads TGTGCCAGCAGACGTATTGGAGCAAGGGGACTGTTTTTT. Encoded protein: CASRRIGARGLFF.

The CDR3 DNA sequence: TGCGCCAGCAGCGGTAGACCGGGACAGGGGTACAATGAGCAGTTCTTC. Its translation is CASSGRPGQGYNEQFF. J is TRBJ2-1 and V is TRBV5-1; 10 bases align to TRBD1. Germline lookup yields CDR1 SGHRS and CDR2 YFSETQ. CDR3 size: 16 residues. Unmatched junction bases numbered 8, after V lost 4 bases and J lost 4 bases.

There are many counts of this clone. The rearrangement uses TRBV7-3 and TRBJ2-2; 7 bases are a match to TRBD1. Losses at the gene ends were 3 bases for V and 5 bases for J; bases not matched to a gene: 6. From germline, CDR1 is SGHTA and CDR2 FQGTGA. CDR3 size: 15 residues. This CDR3 reads CASSLFQGETGELFF. In nucleotides, the CDR3 is TGTGCCAGCAGCTTGTTCCAGGGGGAGACCGGGGAGCTGTTTTTT.